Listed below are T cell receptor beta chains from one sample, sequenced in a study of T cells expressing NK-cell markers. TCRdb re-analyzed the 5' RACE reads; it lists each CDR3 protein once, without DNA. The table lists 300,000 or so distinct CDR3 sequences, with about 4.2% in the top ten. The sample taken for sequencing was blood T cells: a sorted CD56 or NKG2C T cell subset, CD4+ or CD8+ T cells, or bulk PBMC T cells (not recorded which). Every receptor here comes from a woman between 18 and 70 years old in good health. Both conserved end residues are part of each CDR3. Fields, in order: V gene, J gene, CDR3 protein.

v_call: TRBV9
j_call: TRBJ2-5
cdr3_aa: CASSVANRQETQYF

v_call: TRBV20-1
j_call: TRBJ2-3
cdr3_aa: CSAPQTSGNTDTQYF

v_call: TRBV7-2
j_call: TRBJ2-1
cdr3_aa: CASSGSGRASPEQFF

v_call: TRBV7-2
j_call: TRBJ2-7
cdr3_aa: CASSLDSGRTSYEQYF

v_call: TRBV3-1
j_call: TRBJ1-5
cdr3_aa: CASSQDGIQPQHF

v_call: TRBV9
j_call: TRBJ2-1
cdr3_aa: CASSMAPGSSSYNEQFF

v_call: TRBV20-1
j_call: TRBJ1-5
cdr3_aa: CSAWTDGFRNQPQHF

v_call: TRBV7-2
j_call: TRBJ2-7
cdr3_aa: CASSTMAGVPYEQYF

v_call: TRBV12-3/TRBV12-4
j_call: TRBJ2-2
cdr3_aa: CASSQGTYRGHGELFF

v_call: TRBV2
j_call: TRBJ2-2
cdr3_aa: CASRILAGVGGELFF

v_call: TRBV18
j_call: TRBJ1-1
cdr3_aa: CASSPRAQNTEAFF

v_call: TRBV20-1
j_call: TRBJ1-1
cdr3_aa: CSARVPGQGGRAEAFF

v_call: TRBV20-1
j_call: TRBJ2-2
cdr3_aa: CSARVRADTGELFF

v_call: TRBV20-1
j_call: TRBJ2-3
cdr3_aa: CSARGRSRDTQYF

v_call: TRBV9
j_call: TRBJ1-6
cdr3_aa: CASSVGSEVSPLHF

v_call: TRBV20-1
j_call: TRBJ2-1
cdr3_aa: CSARVNSGGSYNEQFF

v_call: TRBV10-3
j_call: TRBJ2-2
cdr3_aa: CAISPDRDVRELFF

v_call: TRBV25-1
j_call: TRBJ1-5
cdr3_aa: CASSAGQHSNQPQHF

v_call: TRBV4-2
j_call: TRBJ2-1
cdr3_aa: CASSQASGVYNEQFF

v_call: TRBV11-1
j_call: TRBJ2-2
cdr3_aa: CASSLTSGVGELFF

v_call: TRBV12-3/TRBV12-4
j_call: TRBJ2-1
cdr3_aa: CASSFETASYNEQFF

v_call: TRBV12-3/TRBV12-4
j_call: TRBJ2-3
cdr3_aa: CASTQVGWGQTDTQYF

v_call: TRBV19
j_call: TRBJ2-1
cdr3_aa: CASSAGLAIYNEQFF

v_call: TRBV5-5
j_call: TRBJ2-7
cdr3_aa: CASSLYKQGGSYEQYF

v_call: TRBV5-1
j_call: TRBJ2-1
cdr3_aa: CASSFSSSDLSEQFF

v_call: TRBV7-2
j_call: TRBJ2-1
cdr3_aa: CASSLSSGINNEQFF

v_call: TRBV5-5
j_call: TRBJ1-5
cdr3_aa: CASILRGFVDQPQHF

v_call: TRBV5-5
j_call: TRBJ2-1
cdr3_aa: CASSFTSGSSYNEQFF

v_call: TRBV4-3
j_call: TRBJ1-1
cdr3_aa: CASSQAPMNTEAFF